These 26 T cell receptor beta chains share one sample of origin, sequenced in a study of cytomegalovirus exposure and HLA in healthy donors. In the PCR, 60 Vbeta and 13 Jbeta primers were used. TCRdb's table, derived via immunoSEQ multiplex PCR, lists solely in-frame clones and lacks some. The data hold 150,000 to 200,000 clones, with 60% to 75% observed a single time. Specimen: PBMCs. These receptors were collected from a woman in her fifties or sixties in good health and CMV-seropositive.

The chain combines TRBV19 with TRBJ1-5; D not resolved. Germline CDR1 is LNHDA and CDR2 is SQIVND (reference sequence). Trimming took 9 bases from V and 6 from J, leaving 15 bases between them. The CDR3 is made up of 13 amino acids. The CDR3, as DNA: TGTGCCAGCCTCCCGGGTCTCGGTCAGCCCCAGCATTTT. Its protein is CASLPGLGQPQHF.

This clone was found a few times. CDR3 sequence: CASSYQGLDEQYF. The CDR3 DNA is TGTGCCAGCAGCTATCAGGGGCTCGACGAGCAGTACTTC. This sequence joins TRBV7-9 and TRBJ2-7; TRBD1 is a possible D gene (6 bases). Germline lookup yields CDR1 SEHNR and CDR2 FQNEAQ (reference sequence). Trimming cost V 4 bases and J 5 bases, with 12 bases left between them. The CDR3 extends over 13 amino acids.

The rearrangement links TRBV7-2 to TRBJ2-7; 11 bases are shared with TRBD2. The CDR3 extends over 14 amino acids. J gave up 3 bases and V 5 bases, and 3 bases lay outside the gene matches. Germline assignment: CDR1 SGHTA and CDR2 FQGNSA. The CDR3 region has the DNA TGTGCCAGCAGCCTTAGCGGGGGGGACTACGAGCAGTACTTC. It yields the protein CASSLSGGDYEQYF.

The gene calls are TRBV10-3 and TRBJ1-4; 7 bases map to TRBD1. The germline gives CDR1 ENHRY, CDR2 SYGVKD. This CDR3 comprises 18 residues. V shed 7 bases, J shed 0 bases, and the junction held 14 bases outside the gene matches. The CDR3 spells CAITRRGGTEPTNEKLFF. DNA for the CDR3: TGTGCCATCACCCGAAGAGGCGGGACAGAACCAACTAATGAAAAACTGTTTTTT.

V and J are TRBV29-1 and TRBJ1-1; 7 bases agree with TRBD1. The germline gives CDR1 SQVTM, CDR2 ANQGSEA. This CDR3 spans 14 amino acids. V was pared by 2 bases and J by 8 bases, with 11 bases of the junction left unmatched. CDR3 coding DNA: TGCAGCGTTGAAAAGGGGGGACAGTTACCCGAAGCTTTCTTT. Amino acid sequence: CSVEKGGQLPEAFF.

This clone has a handful of counts. The CDR3 DNA follows: TGTGCCAGCAGCCCCGGGGGATACAATGAGCAGTTCTTC. It codes for CASSPGGYNEQFF. The V and J genes are TRBV7-6 and TRBJ2-1; D may be TRBD2 (6 bases). The CDR3 covers 13 residues. Germline V CDR1 and CDR2: SGHVS, FNYEAQ. The V end was cut by 5 bases, the J end by 4 bases, with 9 bases between.

The J gene is TRBJ1-4, the V gene TRBV6-6, with 9 bases lining up with TRBD1. Trimming cost V 6 bases and J 8 bases; bases outside gene matches: 7. CDR3 length: 14 residues. CDR1 and CDR2 (germline): MNHNY, SVGAGI (reference sequence). CDR3 bases: TGTGCCAGCAGAACCGACAGGGGGAACGAAAAACTGTTTTTT. The encoded protein is CASRTDRGNEKLFF.

J is TRBJ2-3 and V is TRBV5-1, with a tentative D call TRBD2 (5 bases). V lost 2 bases, J lost 0 bases, and 10 bases lay in between. Germline loops: CDR1 SGHRS, CDR2 YFSETQ. CDR3 length: 15 residues. CDR3 nucleotides: TGCGCCAGCAGCTTAATTAGCGCGAGCACAGATACGCAGTATTTT. Amino acid sequence: CASSLISASTDTQYF.

The chain employs TRBV29-1 and TRBJ1-2; D might be TRBD1 (5 bases). V lost 7 bases, J lost 6 bases, and 12 bases lay in between. Germline V gene sequence: CDR1 SQVTM, CDR2 ANQGSEA. CDR3 length: 11 amino acids. The CDR3 sequence: CSAREGDGYTF. The CDR3 DNA follows: TGCAGCGCAAGAGAAGGGGATGGCTACACCTTC.

The chain links TRBV7-9 to TRBJ2-1; D is possibly TRBD1 (6 bases). Trimming left V 5 bases short and J 10 bases short, with 18 bases between. The CDR3 length is 14 residues. From germline, CDR1 is SEHNR and CDR2 FQNEAQ (reference sequence). The CDR3: CASSPILGAGEQFF. The DNA for the CDR3 is TGTGCCAGCAGCCCCATATTGGGGGCCGGCGAGCAGTTCTTC.

This chain joins TRBV29-1 and TRBJ1-2, with unresolved D. Between the trimmed V and J ends, which lost 2 bases and 4 bases, there was a span of 8 bases. This CDR3 comprises 12 residues. Germline loops: CDR1 SQVTM, CDR2 ANQGSEA. The CDR3 sequence is CSVELARYGYTF. CDR3 coding DNA: TGCAGCGTTGAATTAGCACGCTATGGCTACACCTTC.

CDR3 coding DNA: TGTGCCAGCAGCGTAGACGGCGGGCGGAACACCATATATTTT. This encodes CASSVDGGRNTIYF. V gene TRBV9 combines with J gene TRBJ1-3; D unclear. Deletions cut 0 bases from V and 7 bases from J, with 11 bases between. The CDR3 is made up of 14 amino acids. Germline CDR1 and CDR2: SGDLS and YYNGEE.

The rearrangement uses TRBV29-1 and TRBJ2-7, with 8 positions matching TRBD2. The CDR3 has 15 residues. Germline CDR1 SQVTM, CDR2 ANQGSEA. J gave up 5 bases and V 4 bases, and 13 bases lay outside the gene matches. The DNA of the CDR3 is TGCAGCGTTGGGATGAAGCGGGGGCCCATCCACGAGCAGTACTTC. This codes for CSVGMKRGPIHEQYF.

This clone was recorded only once. This chain joins TRBV6-1 and TRBJ2-1; TRBD2 aligns across 7 bases. Germline V gene lookup returns CDR1 MNHNS and CDR2 SASEGT. V lost 2 bases to trimming and J lost 2 bases; unmatched junction nucleotides: 6. This CDR3 has 16 amino acids. CDR3 sequence reads: CASSEYGGTTYNEQFF. The CDR3 nucleotides read TGTGCCAGCAGTGAATACGGGGGGACCACCTACAATGAGCAGTTCTTC.

Here the CDR3 reads CASSVGVPAGGPLYF. Written as DNA, the CDR3 is TGTGCCAGCAGCGTAGGTGTCCCTGCGGGGGGCCCGCTGTATTTT. The J gene is TRBJ2-3, the V gene TRBV9, with 8 bases matching TRBD2. CDR3 size: 15 residues. Germline V gene data show CDR1 as SGDLS and CDR2 as YYNGEE. The V segment lost 0 bases and the J segment 14 bases; nucleotides outside the gene matches: 14.

The rearrangement joins TRBV5-1 to TRBJ1-3; 10 bases are a match to TRBD1. The ends lost 4 bases at V and 5 bases at J; junction bases unmatched: 12. This CDR3 is 17 amino acids long. Germline-derived CDR1 and CDR2 are SGHRS and YFSETQ. The CDR3 DNA sequence: TGCGCCAGCAGCCCTACCGGGACAGGGGAATTGCGAAACACCATATATTTT. Amino acid sequence: CASSPTGTGELRNTIYF.

The chain is built from TRBV7-2 and TRBJ2-2; 9 bases are a match to TRBD2. The CDR3 totals 16 residues. CDR1 and CDR2 (germline): SGHTA, FQGNSA. The V and J ends lost 8 bases and 3 bases, in that order; junction bases with no gene match: 10. Written as DNA, the CDR3 is TGTGCCAGCCAGAAAAGCGGGGGGTATCACACCGGGGAGCTGTTTTTT. Translation: CASQKSGGYHTGELFF.

V and J are TRBV10-2 and TRBJ2-1; unclear D gene. CDR3 length equals 16 residues. V gave up 5 bases and J gave up 5 bases, with 19 bases separating them. Germline V gives CDR1 WSHSY, CDR2 SAAADI. CDR3 sequence reads: CASSPPVGRPNNEQFF. The CDR3 DNA follows: TGCGCCAGCAGTCCTCCCGTCGGCAGGCCGAACAATGAGCAGTTCTTC.

The rearrangement links TRBV27 to TRBJ1-2, with a possible D match to TRBD1 (6 bases). CDR3 length equals 13 residues. Germline V gene sequence: CDR1 MNHEY, CDR2 SMNVEV (reference sequence). V lost 6 bases and J 8 bases, leaving 16 bases between the germline ends. This chain's CDR3 is CASSPRGAEGYTF. The CDR3 DNA sequence: TGTGCCAGCAGCCCCCGGGGGGCGGAAGGCTACACCTTC.

The J gene is TRBJ2-7, the V gene TRBV4-1; 11 nucleotides line up with TRBD2. With V trimmed by 0 bases and J by 3 bases, 4 bases remained unmatched. The CDR3 extends over 16 amino acids. Germline CDR1 and CDR2: MGHRA and YSYEKL. CDR3 sequence: CASSQDLAGGFYEQYF. The DNA of the CDR3 is TGCGCCAGCAGCCAAGACCTAGCGGGGGGATTCTACGAGCAGTACTTC.

The chain links TRBV6-5 to TRBJ2-3; tentatively, D is TRBD2 (6 bases). Trimming cost V 0 bases and J 8 bases, with 9 bases left between them. Per germline, CDR1 MNHEY and CDR2 SVGAGI. The CDR3 spans 13 residues. The CDR3, as DNA: TGTGCCAGCAGTTACTCGGAGGGAGGTACGCAGTATTTT. This encodes CASSYSEGGTQYF.

The chain joins TRBV5-7 to TRBJ2-2, with D unresolved. TRBV5-7 is classed as an ORF, of uncertain function. The CDR3 runs 14 residues. The V end lost 0 bases, the J end lost 1 base, and 4 bases lay between the germline ends. CDR3 in DNA: TGTGCCAGCAGCTTGGAACAGAACACCGGGGAGCTGTTTTTT. Its translation is CASSLEQNTGELFF.

V is TRBV7-3 and J is TRBJ1-4; weak D call: TRBD1 (5 bases). V lost 6 bases, J lost 8 bases, and 19 bases lay in between. The germline CDR1 and CDR2 sequences are SGHTA and FQGTGA. This CDR3 comprises 15 residues. This CDR3 reads CASRSSAGPGEKLFF. As DNA, the CDR3 is TGTGCCAGCAGGTCAAGCGCGGGGCCTGGAGAAAAACTGTTTTTT.

This clone was seen just once. This rearrangement joins TRBV5-1 to TRBJ2-5; 10 nucleotides align to TRBD2. The CDR3 spans 17 residues. CDR1 is SGHRS and CDR2 is YFSETQ in the germline V gene. J was trimmed by 4 bases and V by 2 bases; bases with no gene match: 11. CDR3: CASSFGASGGAGETQYF. The DNA of the CDR3 is TGCGCCAGCAGCTTTGGGGCCAGCGGGGGGGCCGGAGAGACCCAGTACTTC.

This clone was counted once. DNA for the CDR3: TGTGCCAGCGGGGACAGCGGGGGGTACACCGGGGAGCTGTTTTTT. Protein: CASGDSGGYTGELFF. V usage is TRBV2 and J usage is TRBJ2-2, with TRBD2 matching over 9 bases. Looked up from germline, CDR1 is SNHLY and CDR2 is FYNNEI. Trimming took 8 bases from V and 3 from J; bases not matched to a gene: 7. The CDR3 runs to 15 residues.

This clone turned up a few times. The chain recombines TRBV7-9 with TRBJ2-5; the D is unclear. Trimming removed 5 bases from V and 2 bases from J, with 12 bases in between. Germline V lookup: CDR1 SEHNR, CDR2 FQNEAQ (reference sequence). The CDR3 covers 14 residues. The DNA of the CDR3 is TGTGCCAGCAGCCCCAAATATGAGCAAGAGACCCAGTACTTC. Its translation: CASSPKYEQETQYF.